The clone carrying this TCR beta chain was seen many times. In making TCR cDNA, 5'RACE template switching added a universal primer site and UMIs to it. TCRdb re-analysed the 5' RACE reads in MiXCR, keeping a single row per CDR3 protein. In the table there are around 530,000 distinct CDR3 sequences, less than 20% of which are singletons. These data are taken from a study of T cells after yellow fever vaccination. Trimming stripped 5 bases from V and 1 base from J, with 8 bases between. The length of the CDR3 is 13 residues. Germline V gene lookup returns CDR1 SGHTA and CDR2 FQGNSA. This chain uses TRBV7-2 with TRBJ1-1; no clear D gene. This clonotype was sampled from a man between 18 and 29 years old who received the YFV17D yellow fever vaccine. The starting material was PBMCs, obtained 5 days after the first yellow fever vaccination. As DNA, the CDR3 is TGTGCCAGCAGCACCCAGGCGAACACTGAAGCTTTCTTT. As protein: CASSTQANTEAFF.